Following are 3 T cell receptor beta chains from one sample sequenced in a study of CD4 T cells in relation to SARS-CoV-2 and coronaviruses. Only in-frame clones appear in the TCRdb table, and some are missing; sequencing was by immunoSEQ multiplex PCR. This sample has about 65,000 clones; around 86% occur once, and the top ten carry about 1.6%. The unexposed donors gave CD4+ T cells in about 2010-2019, prior to COVID-19. The sequenced sample consisted of memory CD4+ T cells from PBMCs. These receptors all come from a human donor in good health.

This sequence joins TRBV9 and TRBJ2-1; 12 bases are a match to TRBD2. The CDR3 extends over 16 amino acids. J gave up 6 bases and V 0 bases, and 4 bases lay outside the gene matches. Per germline, CDR1 SGDLS and CDR2 YYNGEE. The CDR3: CASSVGLGLAGNEQFF. The DNA of the CDR3 is TGTGCCAGCAGCGTAGGGTTGGGACTAGCGGGCAATGAGCAGTTCTTC.

The V call is TRBV3-1 (or the pseudogene TRBV3-2), the J call TRBJ2-3; 9 bases match TRBD1. In germline, CDR1 is LGHDT, CDR2 YNNKEL (reference sequence). CDR3 length equals 17 residues. Trimming removed 2 bases from V and 2 bases from J; junction bases left unmatched: 8. CDR3 amino acids: CASSQNPGTGYTDTQYF. CDR3 nucleotides: TGTGCCAGCAGCCAAAACCCCGGGACAGGGTACACAGATACGCAGTATTTT.

The CDR3 region has the DNA TGTGCCAGCAGTTTATCGGCCGGGGGTGGTAGGAATTCACCCCTCCACTTT. This translates into CASSLSAGGGRNSPLHF. This chain connects TRBV27 to TRBJ1-6, with D tentatively TRBD1 (5 bases). Trimming took 0 bases from V and 7 from J, leaving 16 bases between them. The germline V gene has CDR1 MNHEY and CDR2 SMNVEV (reference sequence). The CDR3 contains 17 residues.